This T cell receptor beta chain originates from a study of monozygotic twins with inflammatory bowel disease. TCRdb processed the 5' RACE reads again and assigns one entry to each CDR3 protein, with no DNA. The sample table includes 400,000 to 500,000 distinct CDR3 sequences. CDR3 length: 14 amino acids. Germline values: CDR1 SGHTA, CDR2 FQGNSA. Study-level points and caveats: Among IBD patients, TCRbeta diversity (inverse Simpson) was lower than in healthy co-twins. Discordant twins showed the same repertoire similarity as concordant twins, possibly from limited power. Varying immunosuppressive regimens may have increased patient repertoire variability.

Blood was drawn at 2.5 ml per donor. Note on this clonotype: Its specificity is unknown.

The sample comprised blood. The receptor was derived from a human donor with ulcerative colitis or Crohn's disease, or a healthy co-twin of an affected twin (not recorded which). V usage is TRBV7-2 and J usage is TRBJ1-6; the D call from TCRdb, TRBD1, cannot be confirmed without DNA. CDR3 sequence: CASSPGQGLSPLHF.